A single sample is the source of the 14 T cell receptor beta chains below, sequenced in a study of cytomegalovirus exposure and HLA in healthy donors. PCR primers comprised 60 Vbeta and 13 Jbeta primers. Measured with immunoSEQ multiplex PCR; TCRdb has only the in-frame clones, and not every one. The sample records roughly 100,000 clones, under 85% being singletons. Material for sequencing was PBMCs. The origin of the receptors is a man aged 40-50 years in good health and CMV-seronegative.

This rearrangement joins TRBV19 to TRBJ1-5; perhaps TRBD1 as D (5 bases). The CDR3 is 15 amino acids. Germline V lookup: CDR1 LNHDA, CDR2 SQIVND (reference sequence). The V gene lost 5 bases and the J gene lost 1 base, with 12 bases spanning the gap. The CDR3 loop is CASSAPGGSNQPQHF. The CDR3 region has the DNA TGTGCCAGTAGTGCCCCGGGGGGGAGCAATCAGCCCCAGCATTTT.

The chain links TRBV6-5 to TRBJ1-2, with D uncertain. CDR1 is MNHEY and CDR2 is SVGAGI in the germline V gene. The CDR3 totals 15 residues. Deletions cut 2 bases from V and 3 bases from J, with 13 bases between. CDR3 in DNA: TGTGCCAGCAGTTACGGGAGGAGTTGGGACTATGGCTACACCTTC. As protein: CASSYGRSWDYGYTF.

The CDR3 sequence is CASSYSRTFAYNEQFF. The CDR3 coding sequence is TGTGCCAGCAGTTACTCCCGGACATTCGCCTACAATGAGCAGTTCTTC. The chain combines TRBV6-5 with TRBJ2-1; perhaps TRBD1 as D (5 bases). Germline loops: CDR1 MNHEY, CDR2 SVGAGI. V was cut by 0 bases and J by 2 bases, with 11 bases left in between. This CDR3 region has 16 residues.

The rearrangement links TRBV5-4 to TRBJ2-2; 10 positions match TRBD2. The V segment lost 2 bases and the J segment 11 bases; nucleotides outside the gene matches: 9. In germline, CDR1 is SGHNT, CDR2 YYREEE (reference sequence). The CDR3 runs 15 residues. Here the CDR3 DNA reads TGTGCCAGCAGCTTTCAGCGGGAGGGACCGATAGAGCTGTTTTTT. This gives the protein CASSFQREGPIELFF.

The chain carries TRBV7-9 and TRBJ1-5; TRBD1 matches at 7 bases. Germline V gene lookup returns CDR1 SEHNR and CDR2 FQNEAQ (reference sequence). Trimming at V came to 8 bases and at J to 4 bases, leaving 5 bases not matched to a gene. The CDR3 runs 13 residues. The CDR3 is CASQDRQNQPQHF. The CDR3 region has the DNA TGTGCCAGCCAGGACAGGCAGAATCAGCCCCAGCATTTT.

This chain connects TRBV11-2 to TRBJ1-1; 7 positions agree with TRBD1. V was clipped by 1 base and J by 5 bases; unmatched bases: 4. The V gene's germline CDR1 is SGHAT and CDR2 FQNNGV. The CDR3 runs to 14 residues. The DNA of the CDR3 is TGTGCCAGCAGCTTAGGGGTACAGGGGACTGAAGCTTTCTTT. Translation: CASSLGVQGTEAFF. Full variable domain (outside the CDR3, taken from reference TRBV11-2 and TRBJ1-1): EAGVAQSPRYKIIEKRQSVAFWCNPISGHATLYWYQQILGQGPKLLIQFQNNGVVDDSQLPKDRFSAERLKGVDSTLKIQPAKLEDSAVYLCASSLGVQGTEAFFGQGTRLTVV.

The chain recombines TRBV5-6 with TRBJ1-1, with D unresolved. Deletions cut 4 bases from V and 11 bases from J, with 18 bases between. The CDR3 runs to 13 residues. Germline V gene lookup returns CDR1 SGHDT and CDR2 YYEEEE. The CDR3 is CASSLPTEKNAFF. CDR3 DNA sequence: TGTGCCAGCAGCCTTCCGACGGAGAAAAATGCTTTCTTT.

The rearrangement uses TRBV7-6 and TRBJ1-1, with D unclear. Trimming pared 5 bases from V and 4 bases from J, leaving 8 bases between. From germline, CDR1 is SGHVS and CDR2 FNYEAQ. The CDR3 contains 12 residues. The CDR3 loop reads CASSRVVTEAFF. CDR3 DNA: TGTGCCAGCAGCCGGGTCGTCACTGAAGCTTTCTTT.

This clone was found once. The rearrangement joins TRBV4-1 to TRBJ2-1, with TRBD2 identical over 13 bases. This CDR3 spans 17 amino acids. With V trimmed by 1 base and J by 7 bases, 7 bases remained unmatched. Germline-derived CDR1 and CDR2 are MGHRA and YSYEKL. The CDR3, as DNA: TGCGCCAGCAGCCAAGGACTAGCGGGAGGTACGGTAAATGAGCAGTTCTTC. Amino acid sequence: CASSQGLAGGTVNEQFF.

J is TRBJ1-6 and V is TRBV7-2, with a tentative D call TRBD1 (5 bases). The CDR3 has 16 residues. Germline CDR1 SGHTA, CDR2 FQGNSA. Trimming removed 4 bases at V and 4 bases at J, with 14 bases between. The CDR3 spells CASSSRTGGYNSPLHF. The CDR3 DNA sequence: TGTGCCAGCAGCTCGAGGACCGGGGGTTATAATTCACCCCTCCACTTT.

This clone showed up just a few times. The chain joins TRBV2 to TRBJ1-5; 8 bases are shared with TRBD1. The CDR3 is 15 amino acids. The V gene end was trimmed by 7 bases and the J gene end by 1 base; junction bases not matched to a gene: 6. CDR1 and CDR2 from the germline V gene are SNHLY and FYNNEI. The CDR3 DNA reads TGTGCCAGCAAGCAGGGGGCGATCAGCAATCAGCCCCAGCATTTT. Translating it yields CASKQGAISNQPQHF.

The chain uses TRBV18 and TRBJ1-1; 8 bases line up with TRBD1. This CDR3 has 15 amino acids. Per germline, CDR1 KGHSH and CDR2 LQKENI. With 3 bases clipped from V and 4 bases from J, the junction kept 7 bases outside the gene matches. The CDR3 is CASSPATGESTEAFF. The CDR3 coding sequence is TGTGCCAGCTCACCGGCGACAGGGGAGAGCACTGAAGCTTTCTTT. Together with reference TRBV18 and TRBJ1-1, the CDR3 gives the full variable domain: NAGVMQNPRHLVRRRGQEARLRCSPMKGHSHVYWYRQLPEEGLKFMVYLQKENIIDESGMPKERFSAEFPKEGPSILRIQQVVRGDSAAYFCASSPATGESTEAFFGQGTRLTVV.

This rearrangement joins TRBV28 to TRBJ1-1, with a tentative D call TRBD1 (5 bases). The CDR3 extends over 14 amino acids. The germline gives CDR1 MDHEN, CDR2 SYDVKM. Trimming took 6 bases from V and 2 from J, leaving 13 bases between them. CDR3 loop: CASRPGGANTEAFF. The CDR3 DNA is TGTGCCAGCAGACCCGGGGGTGCCAACACTGAAGCTTTCTTT.

V and J are TRBV14 and TRBJ2-7; possibly TRBD1 for D (5 bases). The germline CDR1 and CDR2 sequences are SGHDN and FVKESK. The V end was cut by 1 base, the J end by 3 bases, with 10 bases between. The CDR3 runs 14 residues. This chain's CDR3 is CASSQGGINYEQYF. Here the CDR3 DNA reads TGTGCCAGCAGCCAAGGGGGCATCAACTACGAGCAGTACTTC.